This T cell receptor (beta chain) was retrieved from a study of a mutant IDH1 vaccine in newly diagnosed glioma. V gave up 4 bases and J gave up 6 bases; unmatched junction bases: 13. The CDR3 consists of 17 residues. The V gene's germline CDR1 is SEHNR and CDR2 FQNEAQ (reference sequence). As concerns this clone: Antigen: not known.

Sequencing used immunoSEQ multiplex PCR; TCRdb keeps in-frame clones, though not all of them. Of 100,000 to 150,000 clones listed, roughly 78% were seen once; the top ten hold 5% to 7%. This sample's time point: week 11, during vaccination. Each vaccine dose was 300 ug of mutant IDH1 20-mer peptide, with topical imiquimod. The V call is TRBV7-9, the J call TRBJ2-1; 9 positions match TRBD2. This sequence originates from a man aged 35 to 55 with glioma. The sample was PBMCs, taken from a glioma patient whose treatment included an IDH1 peptide vaccine. CDR3 DNA sequence: TGTGCCAGCAGCTCCCCTAAACCGGGACTAGCTTCCAATGAGCAGTTCTTC. Protein product: CASSSPKPGLASNEQFF.